The rows below give T cell receptor beta chains drawn from one sample of a study of T and B cells in COVID-19 patients. MiXCR, run by TCRdb on the multiplex PCR reads, gives a single entry per CDR3 protein. The table records some 15,000 distinct CDR3 sequences, roughly a quarter of them present only once. Sequenced material: blood. The receptors stem from a human donor who had recovered from COVID-19. CDR3s include the opening cysteine and the closing phenylalanine or tryptophan. Each record gives: D gene, clone size, J gene, V gene, CDR3 protein, CDR3 DNA. The D gene is left open where the match is weak. Only part of the rows carry a size: once, few, many, or a class if the clone is expanded.

d_gene: TRBD2; abundance: few; j_gene: TRBJ2-5; v_gene: TRBV27; CDR3aa: CASSLLGGETQYF; CDR3nt: TGTGCCAGCAGTTTATTGGGGGGGGAGACCCAGTACTTC
d_gene: TRBD2; abundance: medium-sized; j_gene: TRBJ2-1; v_gene: TRBV12-3/TRBV12-4; CDR3aa: CASSYGLGAYNEQFF; CDR3nt: TGTGCCAGCAGCTATGGACTAGGCGCCTACAATGAGCAGTTCTTC
d_gene: NA; abundance: many; j_gene: TRBJ2-6; v_gene: TRBV6-1; CDR3aa: CASSEALWGSGANVLTF; CDR3nt: TGTGCCAGCAGTGAAGCGTTGTGGGGGTCAGGGGCCAACGTCCTGACTTTC
d_gene: TRBD2; abundance: NA; j_gene: TRBJ2-3; v_gene: TRBV29-1; CDR3aa: CSVVTSGRGTDTQYF; CDR3nt: TGCAGCGTGGTGACTAGCGGGAGGGGCACAGATACGCAGTATTTT
d_gene: NA; abundance: many; j_gene: TRBJ2-7; v_gene: TRBV6-4; CDR3aa: CASSERFGDEQYF; CDR3nt: TGTGCCAGCAGCGAAAGATTCGGGGACGAGCAGTACTTC
d_gene: NA; abundance: few; j_gene: TRBJ2-7; v_gene: TRBV5-6; CDR3aa: CASSASYEQYF; CDR3nt: TGTGCCAGCAGCGCCTCCTACGAGCAGTACTTC
d_gene: NA; abundance: NA; j_gene: TRBJ2-1; v_gene: TRBV12-3/TRBV12-4; CDR3aa: CAWGWAYNGQFF; CDR3nt: TGTGCCTGGGGATGGGCTTACAATGGGCAGTTCTTC
d_gene: TRBD1; abundance: NA; j_gene: TRBJ1-5; v_gene: TRBV5-6; CDR3aa: CASSLVGRGPDQPQHF; CDR3nt: TGTGCCAGCAGCTTAGTGGGCAGGGGGCCGGATCAGCCCCAGCATTTT
d_gene: TRBD1; abundance: many; j_gene: TRBJ1-6; v_gene: TRBV6-5; CDR3aa: CASSYDGTGGPYNSPLHF; CDR3nt: TGTGCCAGCAGTTACGACGGGACAGGGGGCCCCTATAATTCACCCCTCCACTTT
d_gene: NA; abundance: few; j_gene: TRBJ2-1; v_gene: TRBV6-2/TRBV6-3; CDR3aa: CASSSGQGFYNEQFF; CDR3nt: TGTGCCAGCAGTTCCGGGCAGGGGTTCTACAATGAGCAGTTCTTC
d_gene: NA; abundance: NA; j_gene: TRBJ2-2; v_gene: TRBV12-3/TRBV12-4; CDR3aa: CASSLSILGLLDTGELFF; CDR3nt: TGTGCCAGCAGTTTATCGATACTGGGGTTGTTGGACACCGGGGAGCTGTTTTTT
d_gene: TRBD1; abundance: NA; j_gene: TRBJ2-5; v_gene: TRBV7-2; CDR3aa: CASSLDRGGETQYF; CDR3nt: TGTGCCAGCAGCTTAGACAGGGGCGGAGAGACCCAGTACTTC
d_gene: NA; abundance: few; j_gene: TRBJ2-7; v_gene: TRBV20-1; CDR3aa: CSGRGTPDSEQYF; CDR3nt: TGCAGTGGTAGGGGGACTCCGGATTCAGAGCAGTACTTC
d_gene: NA; abundance: many; j_gene: TRBJ1-4; v_gene: TRBV27; CDR3aa: CASRLQGDYPRSNEKLFF; CDR3nt: TGTGCCAGCAGACTTCAGGGTGATTACCCGAGGTCTAATGAAAAACTGTTTTTT
d_gene: NA; abundance: NA; j_gene: TRBJ2-5; v_gene: TRBV5-6; CDR3aa: CASSLYGQETQYF; CDR3nt: TGTGCCAGCAGCTTGTACGGCCAAGAGACCCAGTACTTC
d_gene: NA; abundance: NA; j_gene: TRBJ2-3; v_gene: TRBV6-5; CDR3aa: CASRIDGASTDTQYF; CDR3nt: TGTGCCAGCAGAATAGACGGGGCTAGTACAGATACGCAGTATTTT
d_gene: NA; abundance: few; j_gene: TRBJ1-2; v_gene: TRBV18; CDR3aa: CASSPSVKGNYGYTF; CDR3nt: TGTGCCAGCTCACCTTCAGTGAAGGGAAACTATGGCTACACCTTC
d_gene: NA; abundance: few; j_gene: TRBJ1-5; v_gene: TRBV28; CDR3aa: CASSLAGGNQPQHF; CDR3nt: TGTGCCAGCAGTTTAGCAGGAGGGAATCAGCCCCAGCATTTT
d_gene: NA; abundance: few; j_gene: TRBJ1-2; v_gene: TRBV6-5; CDR3aa: CASSYEGEDGYTF; CDR3nt: TGTGCCAGCAGTTATGAGGGAGAGGATGGCTACACCTTC
d_gene: NA; abundance: NA; j_gene: TRBJ2-4; v_gene: TRBV6-2/TRBV6-3; CDR3aa: CASGSTRSGANIQYF; CDR3nt: TGTGCCAGCGGAAGTACTAGGAGTGGGGCGAACATTCAGTACTTC
d_gene: TRBD1; abundance: NA; j_gene: TRBJ1-1; v_gene: TRBV27; CDR3aa: CASSFLGQGAFKAFF; CDR3nt: TGTGCCAGCAGTTTTCTGGGACAGGGGGCATTTAAAGCTTTCTTT
d_gene: NA; abundance: NA; j_gene: TRBJ2-7; v_gene: TRBV18; CDR3aa: CASSPPSSYEQYF; CDR3nt: TGTGCCAGCTCACCACCGTCAAGTTACGAGCAGTACTTC
d_gene: TRBD2; abundance: once; j_gene: TRBJ2-1; v_gene: TRBV24-1; CDR3aa: CATSDNSGGFHEHFF; CDR3nt: TGTGCCACCAGTGATAATTCCGGGGGGTTCCATGAGCATTTCTTC
d_gene: NA; abundance: few; j_gene: TRBJ1-6; v_gene: TRBV6-5; CDR3aa: CASTIQAPYNSPLHF; CDR3nt: TGTGCCAGCACTATACAGGCGCCCTATAATTCACCCCTCCACTTT
d_gene: NA; abundance: NA; j_gene: TRBJ1-1; v_gene: TRBV20-1; CDR3aa: CSASQAFF; CDR3nt: TGCAGTGCTAGTCAAGCTTTCTTT
d_gene: NA; abundance: NA; j_gene: TRBJ1-1; v_gene: TRBV6-5; CDR3aa: CASNRGFRVGGNTEAFF; CDR3nt: TGTGCCAGCAATAGAGGATTCAGGGTAGGAGGGAACACTGAAGCTTTCTTT
d_gene: NA; abundance: NA; j_gene: TRBJ1-4; v_gene: TRBV30; CDR3aa: CAWSRQRNEKLFF; CDR3nt: TGTGCCTGGAGTAGGCAGCGTAATGAAAAACTGTTTTTT
d_gene: NA; abundance: NA; j_gene: TRBJ2-6; v_gene: TRBV12-3/TRBV12-4; CDR3aa: CASRLTGFASPAGANVLTF; CDR3nt: TGTGCCAGCAGACTAACAGGGTTTGCCTCACCCGCTGGGGCCAACGTCCTGACTTTC
d_gene: NA; abundance: few; j_gene: TRBJ1-1; v_gene: TRBV5-5; CDR3aa: CASSFVAEAFF; CDR3nt: TGTGCCAGCAGCTTCGTAGCTGAAGCTTTCTTT
d_gene: NA; abundance: many; j_gene: TRBJ2-2; v_gene: TRBV12-3/TRBV12-4; CDR3aa: CASSLARTGELFF; CDR3nt: TGTGCCAGCAGTTTAGCCCGCACCGGGGAGCTGTTTTTT
d_gene: NA; abundance: NA; j_gene: TRBJ1-1; v_gene: TRBV6-6; CDR3aa: CASTTGVLDTEAFF; CDR3nt: TGTGCCAGCACCACGGGGGTTCTGGACACTGAAGCTTTCTTT
d_gene: NA; abundance: NA; j_gene: TRBJ2-7; v_gene: TRBV5-6; CDR3aa: CASRRGEVRYEQYF; CDR3nt: TGTGCCAGCAGGCGTGGGGAAGTTCGCTACGAGCAGTACTTC
d_gene: NA; abundance: few; j_gene: TRBJ2-1; v_gene: TRBV6-1; CDR3aa: CASRPTLSGQGTPYNEQFF; CDR3nt: TGTGCCAGCAGGCCGACTCTAAGCGGCCAAGGAACCCCCTACAATGAGCAGTTCTTC
d_gene: NA; abundance: medium-sized; j_gene: TRBJ1-6; v_gene: TRBV19; CDR3aa: CASSMWQVTNSPLHF; CDR3nt: TGTGCCAGTAGCATGTGGCAGGTGACTAATTCACCCCTCCACTTT
d_gene: NA; abundance: NA; j_gene: TRBJ2-7; v_gene: TRBV20-1; CDR3aa: CSAPGGSLYEQYF; CDR3nt: TGCAGTGCTCCGGGGGGCTCCCTCTACGAGCAGTACTTC
d_gene: NA; abundance: many; j_gene: TRBJ1-2; v_gene: TRBV6-5; CDR3aa: CASITPGYGYTF; CDR3nt: TGTGCCAGCATCACCCCCGGGTATGGCTACACCTTC
d_gene: NA; abundance: few; j_gene: TRBJ2-4; v_gene: TRBV6-1; CDR3aa: CASSEMLLAKNIQYF; CDR3nt: TGTGCCAGCAGTGAGATGCTACTAGCCAAAAACATTCAGTACTTC
d_gene: NA; abundance: NA; j_gene: TRBJ2-6; v_gene: TRBV13; CDR3aa: CASSRLLGSGANVLTF; CDR3nt: TGTGCCAGCAGCCGATTGCTGGGCTCTGGGGCCAACGTCCTGACTTTC
d_gene: NA; abundance: many; j_gene: TRBJ2-1; v_gene: TRBV6-6; CDR3aa: CASSILLNEQFF; CDR3nt: TGTGCCAGCAGTATTCTTCTTAATGAGCAGTTCTTC
d_gene: NA; abundance: NA; j_gene: TRBJ2-7; v_gene: TRBV20-1; CDR3aa: CSAKRGNADYEQYF; CDR3nt: TGCAGTGCTAAACGTGGGAACGCAGACTACGAGCAGTACTTC
d_gene: NA; abundance: NA; j_gene: TRBJ1-5; v_gene: TRBV6-1; CDR3aa: CASRVGQQPQHF; CDR3nt: TGTGCCAGCAGGGTCGGTCAACAGCCCCAGCATTTT
d_gene: TRBD2; abundance: medium-sized; j_gene: TRBJ2-7; v_gene: TRBV6-5; CDR3aa: CASGTGGLGEQYF; CDR3nt: TGTGCCAGCGGTACGGGGGGGCTCGGCGAGCAGTACTTC
d_gene: TRBD1; abundance: medium-sized; j_gene: TRBJ2-7; v_gene: TRBV27; CDR3aa: CASRMTGGIYEQYF; CDR3nt: TGTGCCAGCAGGATGACAGGGGGGATATACGAGCAGTACTTC
d_gene: NA; abundance: NA; j_gene: TRBJ2-7; v_gene: TRBV10-3; CDR3aa: CAISERGGYEQYF; CDR3nt: TGTGCCATCAGTGAAAGGGGGGGATACGAGCAGTACTTC
d_gene: NA; abundance: many; j_gene: TRBJ2-1; v_gene: TRBV19; CDR3aa: CASSIAALSGYNEQFF; CDR3nt: TGTGCCAGTAGTATAGCGGCTCTATCTGGCTACAATGAGCAGTTCTTC
d_gene: NA; abundance: medium-sized; j_gene: TRBJ1-1; v_gene: TRBV29-1; CDR3aa: CSVEGNTEAFF; CDR3nt: TGCAGCGTTGAAGGGAACACTGAAGCTTTCTTT